This is a list of T cell receptor beta chains from one sample in a study of OX40 agonist ivuxolimab in advanced cancers. TCRdb's copy holds only in-frame clones and misses some; the assay was immunoSEQ multiplex PCR. The sample lists tens of thousands of clones; about 82% were seen once. This sample comprised CD4+ or CD8+ T cells sorted from blood, obtained in a trial of the OX40 agonist ivuxolimab. The receptors originated from an adult with an advanced solid tumor such as melanoma, head and neck, liver or kidney cancer. Each CDR3 is given with its conserved first and last residue. The D gene is left open where the match is weak. The listing skips clone size in some rows; elsewhere it reads once, few, many or a size class.

clone size	D gene	V gene	J gene	CDR3 protein	CDR3 DNA
.	.	TRBV6-6	TRBJ2-5	CASSWTGRGETQYF	TGTGCCAGCAGTTGGACAGGGAGGGGAGAGACCCAGTACTTC
.	.	TRBV5-1	TRBJ2-5	CASSLNREETQYF	TGCGCCAGCAGCTTGAACCGGGAAGAGACCCAGTACTTC
.	TRBD1	TRBV28	TRBJ1-6	CASSSTGGAYNSPLHF	TGTGCCAGCAGCTCAACAGGGGGCGCATATAATTCACCCCTCCACTTT
.	.	TRBV19	TRBJ1-1	CASSLLGGFTEAFF	TGTGCCAGTAGTCTACTAGGGGGGTTCACTGAAGCTTTCTTT
.	.	TRBV5-1	TRBJ2-1	CASSSDSTHYNEQFF	TGCGCCAGCAGCTCGGACTCCACACACTACAATGAGCAGTTCTTC
.	.	TRBV4-1	TRBJ2-1	CASSQGGALDRPSYNEQFF	TGCGCCAGCAGCCAAGGGGGGGCTCTCGACCGCCCCTCCTACAATGAGCAGTTCTTC
.	.	TRBV6-1	TRBJ1-1	CASSEQGYMNTEAFF	TGTGCCAGCAGTGAACAGGGGTACATGAACACTGAAGCTTTCTTT
.	.	TRBV30	TRBJ1-1	CAWSLGMNTEAFF	TGTGCCTGGAGTTTAGGGATGAACACTGAAGCTTTCTTT
.	TRBD2	TRBV28	TRBJ2-1	CASTSGITHNEQFF	TGTGCCAGCACAAGCGGGATTACCCACAATGAGCAGTTCTTC
.	TRBD2	TRBV9	TRBJ2-3	CASSVVLSAGGRTDTQYF	TGTGCCAGCAGCGTAGTGTTATCAGCGGGAGGCCGCACAGATACGCAGTATTTT
once	.	TRBV29-1	TRBJ2-7	CSVITYEQYF	TGCAGCGTTATAACATACGAGCAGTACTTC
.	TRBD2	TRBV2	TRBJ2-1	CASSEVPGLAGGYNEQFF	TGTGCCAGCAGTGAAGTTCCGGGACTAGCGGGAGGTTACAATGAGCAGTTCTTC
.	.	TRBV11-3	TRBJ1-4	CASSRTSGINEKLFF	TGTGCCAGCAGCCGAACTTCAGGGATTAATGAAAAACTGTTTTTT
.	.	TRBV29-1	TRBJ1-1	CSARDRENTEAFF	TGCAGCGCCCGGGACCGCGAAAACACTGAAGCTTTCTTT
.	.	TRBV11-3	TRBJ2-1	CASSHPAEAYNEQFF	TGTGCCAGCAGCCATCCAGCGGAGGCCTACAATGAGCAGTTCTTC
.	TRBD2	TRBV5-1	TRBJ2-7	CASSLARTSGHYEQYF	TGCGCCAGCAGCTTGGCCCGGACTAGCGGGCATTACGAGCAGTACTTC
.	.	TRBV28	TRBJ2-5	CASTLGGTQETQYF	TGTGCCAGCACCCTAGGTGGGACACAAGAGACCCAGTACTTC
.	TRBD2	TRBV29-1	TRBJ2-1	CSVGGTSNTYNEQFF	TGCAGCGTGGGGGGGACTAGTAACACTTACAATGAGCAGTTCTTC
.	.	TRBV5-1	TRBJ1-1	CASSLGLWTGEAFF	TGCGCCAGCAGCTTGGGGCTTTGGACCGGTGAAGCTTTCTTT
.	TRBD1	TRBV7-6	TRBJ2-7	CASSLALGQGSHEQYF	TGTGCCAGCAGCTTAGCGCTGGGACAGGGCAGCCACGAGCAGTACTTC
once	.	TRBV9	TRBJ2-1	CASSVSGDLNEQFF	TGTGCCAGCAGCGTGTCCGGGGATCTCAATGAGCAGTTCTTC
.	TRBD2	TRBV4-3	TRBJ2-1	CASSQVLAHNEQFF	TGCGCCAGCAGCCAAGTACTAGCGCACAATGAGCAGTTCTTC
.	.	TRBV11-3	TRBJ2-3	CASSLAGVTDTQYF	TGTGCCAGCAGCTTAGCGGGAGTCACAGATACGCAGTATTTT
.	.	TRBV4-3	TRBJ2-2	CASSQDLPGVSGELFF	TGCGCCAGTAGCCAAGATCTACCAGGGGTTTCCGGGGAGCTGTTTTTT
.	.	TRBV7-2	TRBJ2-3	CASSLGPRGGTDTQYF	TGTGCCAGCAGCTTAGGACCAAGGGGTGGCACAGATACGCAGTATTTT
.	.	TRBV18	TRBJ2-7	CASSLAGTPTYEQYF	TGTGCCAGCTCACTTGCTGGGACGCCTACCTACGAGCAGTACTTC
.	.	TRBV7-8	TRBJ2-5	CASSPEGTQYF	TGTGCCAGCAGCCCCGAGGGGACCCAGTACTTC
.	TRBD2	TRBV19	TRBJ2-1	CASKVGLVANEQFF	TGTGCCAGTAAAGTCGGACTAGTCGCGAATGAGCAGTTCTTC
.	TRBD1	TRBV9	TRBJ1-6	CASSVVDRPNSPLHF	TGTGCCAGCAGCGTAGTGGACAGGCCCAATTCACCCCTCCACTTT
.	.	TRBV6-6	TRBJ1-5	CASSYFNQPQHF	TGTGCCAGCAGTTATTTTAATCAGCCCCAGCATTTT
.	.	TRBV19	TRBJ2-3	CASRRGPSTDTQYF	TGTGCCAGTCGGAGGGGGCCCAGCACAGATACGCAGTATTTT
.	.	TRBV6-1	TRBJ2-1	CASSGGWNEQFF	TGTGCCAGCAGTGGAGGTTGGAATGAGCAGTTCTTC
.	TRBD1	TRBV11-2	TRBJ2-7	CASSSGQSTSYEQYF	TGTGCCAGCAGCTCGGGACAGTCCACATCCTACGAGCAGTACTTC
.	.	TRBV27	TRBJ1-6	CASSWDLDPINSPLHF	TGTGCCAGCAGCTGGGACCTGGACCCAATTAATTCACCCCTCCACTTT
.	.	TRBV7-2	TRBJ2-2	CASSSGRGELFF	TGTGCCAGCAGCTCTGGGAGAGGGGAGCTGTTTTTT
.	.	TRBV20-1	TRBJ1-3	CSVLQGNTIYF	TGCAGTGTTTTACAGGGAAACACCATATATTTT
few	.	TRBV28	TRBJ1-5	CASSLSRGTPQHF	TGTGCCAGCAGTTTATCCAGGGGCACCCCCCAGCATTTT